The 23 T cell receptor beta chains presented below share a single source sample, sequenced in a study of cytomegalovirus exposure and HLA in healthy donors. 13 Jbeta primers and 60 Vbeta primers were used for the PCR. Profiled with immunoSEQ multiplex PCR; TCRdb holds only in-frame clones, not every one. The data show more than 80,000 clones, around 84% seen once. The source material was PBMCs. These receptors were taken from a woman aged 40 to 50 in good health and CMV-seropositive.

V and J are TRBV30 and TRBJ2-1; a weak D match, TRBD1 (5 bases). The CDR3 runs 11 residues. V dropped 2 bases and J dropped 7 bases, with 6 bases sitting between them. Germline CDR1 GTSNPN, CDR2 SVGIG (reference sequence). The CDR3 coding sequence is TGTGCCTGGAGTAGGGGAAATGAGCAGTTCTTC. Translation: CAWSRGNEQFF.

The gene calls are TRBV15 and TRBJ1-5; D is ambiguous. The CDR3 loop spans 14 amino acids. V shed 0 bases and J shed 6 bases, with 9 bases lying between them. Germline-derived CDR1 and CDR2 are LNHNV and YYDKDF (reference sequence). The CDR3 spells CATSRDWASQPQHF. DNA for the CDR3: TGTGCCACCAGCAGAGATTGGGCGAGTCAGCCCCAGCATTTT.

The DNA for the CDR3 is TGTGCCAGCAGTCCACTGACTAGCGGGAGCGACGAGCAGTACTTC. Translation gives CASSPLTSGSDEQYF. The chain combines TRBV28 with TRBJ2-7, with 12 nucleotides matching TRBD2. CDR3 length: 15 amino acids. V lost 5 bases to trimming and J lost 5 bases; unmatched junction nucleotides: 7. Per the germline V gene, CDR1 is MDHEN and CDR2 is SYDVKM.

The CDR3: CASSPGQARYSNQPQHF. DNA of the CDR3: TGTGCCAGTAGTCCAGGACAGGCGAGGTATAGCAATCAGCCCCAGCATTTT. This chain links TRBV19 with TRBJ1-5, with 7 nucleotides matching TRBD1. Germline lookup yields CDR1 LNHDA and CDR2 SQIVND (reference sequence). Unmatched junction bases numbered 10, after V lost 5 bases and J lost 0 bases. The CDR3 length is 17 residues.

J is TRBJ2-2 and V is TRBV27; 10 positions match TRBD2. Germline V CDR1 and CDR2: MNHEY, SMNVEV (reference sequence). V was clipped by 6 bases and J by 1 base; unmatched bases: 5. The CDR3 has 16 residues. CDR3 region: CASSPRTSGNTGELFF. The DNA of the CDR3 is TGTGCCAGCAGCCCTCGGACTAGCGGGAACACCGGGGAGCTGTTTTTT.

This sequence joins TRBV27 and TRBJ2-1; 8 bases map to TRBD2. The CDR3 covers 17 residues. Germline CDR1 reads MNHEY; CDR2 reads SMNVEV (reference sequence). The J segment lost 6 bases and the V segment lost 4 bases, leaving 14 bases of the junction unmatched. The CDR3 sequence: CASSWETSEGPINEQFF. CDR3 bases: TGTGCCAGCAGTTGGGAGACTAGCGAGGGTCCAATCAATGAGCAGTTCTTC.

This chain uses TRBV27 with TRBJ2-3; D ambiguous. V was cut by 6 bases and J by 4 bases, with 11 bases left in between. Looked up from germline, CDR1 is MNHEY and CDR2 is SMNVEV (reference sequence). This CDR3 is 13 amino acids long. CDR3 residues: CASRHPGADTQYF. The CDR3 nucleotides are TGTGCCAGCAGACACCCCGGAGCAGATACGCAGTATTTT.

A word on this clone: Likely a read error: the CDR3 ends without its conserved phenylalanine or tryptophan. The V gene is TRBV14, the J gene TRBJ2-7, with D uncertain. The germline V gene has CDR1 SGHDN and CDR2 FVKESK. Trimming removed 4 bases at V and 6 bases at J, with 13 bases between. The CDR3 runs 13 residues. The CDR3: CASSRFVNSEQYL. DNA of the CDR3: TGTGCCAGCAGCCGGTTCGTGAATAGCGAGCAGTACCTC.

V gene TRBV29-1 combines with J gene TRBJ2-5, with TRBD2 as a possible D gene (5 bases). The CDR3 length is 13 residues. V was clipped by 6 bases and J by 2 bases, with 13 bases between them. CDR1 is SQVTM, CDR2 ANQGSEA, per germline. DNA of the CDR3: TGCAGCGTCCTACGGGGTTTACAAGAGACCCAGTACTTC. It encodes CSVLRGLQETQYF. Variable domain in full (rest from reference TRBV29-1 and TRBJ2-5): SAVISQKPSRDICQRGTSLTIQCQVDSQVTMMFWYRQQPGQSLTLIATANQGSEATYESGFVIDKFPISRPNLTFSTLTVSNMSPEDSSIYLCSVLRGLQETQYFGPGTRLLVL.

CDR3 coding DNA: TGTGCCAGCAGCTTAGTAGGAGGGGCCGGGGAGCTGTTTTTT. Translating it yields CASSLVGGAGELFF. V usage is TRBV7-8 and J usage is TRBJ2-2, with TRBD2 as a possible D gene (6 bases). V was cut by 1 base and J by 6 bases, with 9 bases left in between. Germline V CDR1 and CDR2: SGHVS, FQNEAQ. The CDR3 runs 14 residues.

V is TRBV7-2 and J is TRBJ2-3, with D unclear. The CDR3 length is 13 residues. Germline CDR1 SGHTA, CDR2 FQGNSA. Trimming pared 4 bases from V and 0 bases from J, leaving 5 bases between. CDR3: CASSWASTDTQYF. The CDR3 nucleotides are TGTGCCAGCAGCTGGGCTAGCACAGATACGCAGTATTTT.

This sequence joins TRBV29-1 and TRBJ1-2; TRBD1 agrees at 7 bases. From germline, CDR1 is SQVTM and CDR2 ANQGSEA. This CDR3 region has 14 residues. The V segment lost 3 bases and the J segment 4 bases; nucleotides outside the gene matches: 8. The chain's CDR3 is CSVDRAGTAYGYTF. As DNA, the CDR3 is TGCAGCGTTGACCGTGCCGGGACAGCCTATGGCTACACCTTC.

The chain joins TRBV11-3 to TRBJ2-3; 11 bases are shared with TRBD2. This CDR3 has 16 residues. The J segment lost 2 bases and the V segment lost 5 bases, leaving 6 bases of the junction unmatched. The germline CDR1 and CDR2 sequences are SGHNT and YENEEA. CDR3 coding DNA: TGTGCCAGCAGCGTGGGACTAGCGGAGATCACAGATACGCAGTATTTT. Translating it yields CASSVGLAEITDTQYF. Full variable domain (rest looked up from reference TRBV11-3 and TRBJ2-3): EAGVVQSPRYKIIEKKQPVAFWCNPISGHNTLYWYLQNLGQGPELLIRYENEEAVDDSQLPKDRFSAERLKGVDSTLKIQPAELGDSAVYLCASSVGLAEITDTQYFGPGTRLTVL.

This clone was picked up one time. This sequence joins TRBV7-9 and TRBJ2-3, with 10 positions matching TRBD2. J was trimmed by 2 bases and V by 2 bases; bases with no gene match: 10. CDR3 length: 18 residues. Germline V CDR1 and CDR2: SEHNR, FQNEAQ (reference sequence). CDR3 DNA: TGTGCCAGCAGCTTACCCCCCCGACTAGCGGGTAACACAGATACGCAGTATTTT. It yields the protein CASSLPPRLAGNTDTQYF.

The chain combines TRBV7-9 with TRBJ1-1, with TRBD1 matching over 8 bases. The CDR3 runs 12 residues. Germline V gene sequence: CDR1 SEHNR, CDR2 FQNEAQ (reference sequence). Trimming removed 8 bases from V and 7 bases from J; junction bases left unmatched: 6. The DNA of the CDR3 is TGTGCCAGCCAGGGGGCGAAAGGTGAAGCTTTCTTT. Its protein is CASQGAKGEAFF.

This clone was observed a few times. This sequence joins TRBV5-1 and TRBJ2-7, with TRBD2 identical over 9 bases. This CDR3 has 15 amino acids. CDR1 is SGHRS, CDR2 YFSETQ, per germline. With 3 bases clipped from V and 4 bases from J, the junction kept 8 bases outside the gene matches. CDR3 in amino acids: CASSSSYSGSYEQYF. Here the CDR3 DNA reads TGCGCCAGCAGCTCGTCTTATAGCGGGAGTTACGAGCAGTACTTC.

About this clone: The sample holds other DNA sequences that translate to the same CDR3. The chain recombines TRBV5-1 with TRBJ2-3; 9 bases match TRBD2. The V gene's germline CDR1 is SGHRS and CDR2 YFSETQ. The J segment lost 0 bases and the V segment lost 0 bases, leaving 5 bases of the junction unmatched. This CDR3 comprises 17 residues. Here the CDR3 DNA reads TGCGCCAGCAGCTTGGCACTAGCGGGCTTTAGCACAGATACGCAGTATTTT. This gives the protein CASSLALAGFSTDTQYF.

The chain employs TRBV10-1 and TRBJ1-1; a weak D match, TRBD1 (6 bases). V was pared by 2 bases and J by 4 bases, with 8 bases between. The CDR3 is 13 residues long. CDR1 is WNHNN, CDR2 SYGVQD, per germline (reference sequence). In DNA form, the CDR3 reads TGCGCCAGCAGTGAGGGGACAACCACTGAAGCTTTCTTT. Translation gives CASSEGTTTEAFF.

The chain employs TRBV19 and TRBJ2-5, with 8 bases aligning to TRBD2. The CDR3 is 12 residues long. The V gene's germline CDR1 is LNHDA and CDR2 SQIVND (reference sequence). J gave up 10 bases and V 6 bases, and 7 bases lay outside the gene matches. Here the CDR3 reads CASRKDGGVQYF. The CDR3 DNA reads TGTGCCAGTAGGAAAGACGGGGGGGTCCAGTACTTC.

The chain combines TRBV10-1 with TRBJ2-7, with 8 bases lining up with TRBD1. The V gene's germline CDR1 is WNHNN and CDR2 SYGVQD (reference sequence). The CDR3 has 14 amino acids. J was trimmed by 5 bases and V by 3 bases; bases with no gene match: 6. The CDR3 region is CASSDGGQAHEQYF. The CDR3 coding sequence is TGCGCCAGCAGTGACGGGGGACAGGCTCACGAGCAGTACTTC.

V gene TRBV29-1 combines with J gene TRBJ2-5, with D perhaps TRBD1 (7 bases). This CDR3 comprises 20 residues. CDR1 is SQVTM and CDR2 is ANQGSEA in the germline V gene. V was shortened by 2 bases and J by 2 bases, with 30 bases between the two germline ends. CDR3 sequence (DNA): TGCAGCGTTGAATTTCATCTCGGACCAGGGGGGATAATTAAACAAGAGACCCAGTACTTC. Protein: CSVEFHLGPGGIIKQETQYF.

J is TRBJ2-7 and V is TRBV7-8, with TRBD2 as a possible D gene (5 bases). Germline V gene lookup returns CDR1 SGHVS and CDR2 FQNEAQ. V lost 6 bases, J lost 4 bases, and 16 bases lay in between. CDR3 length: 14 amino acids. The CDR3 nucleotides read TGTGCCAGCAGTCTACTAGGGTCCGGGTACGAGCAGTACTTC. Translated, it gives CASSLLGSGYEQYF.

The chain recombines TRBV27 with TRBJ2-1, with 10 bases identical to TRBD1. The CDR3 consists of 15 residues. Germline V CDR1 and CDR2: MNHEY, SMNVEV (reference sequence). The trim removed 5 bases at V and 5 bases at J, leaving 6 bases unmatched. The CDR3 DNA is TGTGCCAGCAGTGAAGCGGGACAGGGGAACAATGAGCAGTTCTTC. Translating gives CASSEAGQGNNEQFF.